This entry concerns a single TCR beta chain. It has no known antigen specificity. No much larger clone is present one base from it, and per-base qualities are unavailable. The cohort was made up of roughly 670 healthy bone marrow donors. All cohort members were sampled while nominally healthy, although unrecorded immune exposures were likely present. The donor was CMV seronegative and was included in the group of over 300 seronegative cohort members. A peripheral blood sample was provided by each donor, and peripheral blood mononuclear cells were used for TCR beta sequencing. Genomic DNA extraction from the blood cell samples was performed with the Qiagen DNeasy Blood Extraction Kit. The CDR3, cysteine through phenylalanine, is 15 amino acids long. The CDR3 DNA has 45 bases and is translated from base 1. V is cut by 6 bases and J by 2 bases, and the space between the germline ends is 16 bases. The germline V gene gives CDR1 as MNHNS and CDR2 as SASEGT.

This sample is part of a study of cytomegalovirus exposure and HLA in healthy donors (dated by TCRdb to the late 2010s). A note on the overall study: An earlier analysis of several hundred of the donors reported over 250 Gb of sequence data and roughly 120 million unique TCR beta sequences obtained from approximately 180 million T cells. Roughly 320 gigabases of sequencing data and approximately 91 million unique TCR sequences made up an early release that covered 640 HLA-typed donors. The genetic ancestry cluster associated with self-reported Caucasian donors included about 84% of the roughly 380 genotyped donors. The aim of the study was to test whether cataloging public T cell receptors could identify signatures of past pathogen exposure. The study used immunosequencing to profile the T cell repertoires of hundreds of subjects and linked those repertoires to cytomegalovirus serostatus. A separate validation cohort of approximately 130 different subjects was used in addition to the approximately 700-subject first cohort. High-throughput TCR immunosequencing, statistical association of individual TCRs with disease status, and machine learning were combined to predict cytomegalovirus infection status. In a later analysis, previously published TCR beta repertoires from several hundred donors were re-analyzed and high-resolution HLA genotyping was added so that TCR occurrence patterns could be studied. In the later analysis, no new phenotypic data were used to find candidate immune exposures; instead, reliance was placed on TCR beta sequences and their occurrence across donors. An earlier analysis of approximately 640 of the donors applied high-throughput TCR beta sequencing to assess whether each TCR beta V gene segment acted as functional or pseudogenic. Donor age, sex, ethnicity and CMV serostatus were compiled alongside the repertoire data. A later genetic analysis used genome-wide SNP genotypes for about 65% of the roughly 670 donors, treating that subset as a discovery cohort. All discovery cohort repertoires had been generated using a single sequencing platform. Both class I and class II loci were covered by HLA typing, at four-digit resolution. Typing coverage varied by locus: roughly 620-640 donors for A, B, C, DRB1 and DQB1; approximately 520 for DQA1; around 570 for DPA1; roughly 470 for DPB1. Because of strong linkage in the cohort, roughly five DR-DQ haplotypes were treated as single units for association and clustering. Among some 410 genotyped donors of the cohort, an average of around 240,000 unique TCR beta nucleotide sequences were sequenced per donor, 15% to 20% of them non-productive.

The investigation overall reported the following: Most TCR sequences were seen in very few donors, while some public TCRs were found in many individuals. The cohort was sequenced for TCR beta chains only, and without alpha or paired-chain data the features that could be detected were limited. According to a later analysis, parvovirus B19, influenza, CMV and Epstein-Barr virus appeared linked to several top co-occurrence clusters. Roughly uniform sequencing depth across donors was assumed in presence/absence analyses, although this assumption may not hold. A further reported finding was that TCR beta sequences accurately predicted the HLA-A and HLA-B alleles for most subjects in the first cohort. A later analysis associated about 18,000 TCR beta sequences with specific HLA alleles at a false discovery rate of 0.05. A cluster of highly shared sequence variants was judged likely to be a technical artifact of the sequencing pipeline. Three of the identified cytomegalovirus-associated TCR beta chains were confirmed in vitro to be specific for cytomegalovirus antigens. Correlated functional status among segregating V segments might be attributable to linkage disequilibrium, but an unknown experimental factor could not be ruled out. Some IMGT-functional V segments, including TRBV6-2 and TRBV6-3, could not be told apart with the 87-base-pair reads, so those segments were excluded. HLA typing was unavailable for some donors at each locus, so association tests used only the typed subset. Immune exposure information for the cohort was limited to CMV serostatus. According to the authors, the approach could potentially be generalized to other disease states and immunological phenotypes. A later analysis found that most CMV-associated TCR beta chains appeared HLA-restricted, with HLA associations seemingly driven largely by CMV exposure. A later analysis found that HLA-associated TCR beta chains were more clonally expanded and had lower generation probabilities than equally common non-associated chains. In an earlier analysis of 587 of the donors, most TCR beta V segments appeared in productive rearrangements about 87% or about 30% of the time, broadly matching IMGT annotations. In a later analysis, the rate of TCR association differed among HLA loci, with DRB1 alleles having the most associated TCRs and HLA-C alleles having the fewest. The study gave a list of about 160 TCR beta chains associated with cytomegalovirus. A later genetic analysis associated a missense DCLRE1C variant with V-gene and J-gene trimming of TCR beta chains, and an independent cohort replicated the association. Because counts were too low, more than 15 rarely observed V segments, including chromosome 9 orphons, were excluded from the earlier analysis of under 650 of the donors. A later genetic analysis reported fewer N-insertions in productive TCRs among donors in an Asian-associated ancestry cluster than the roughly 700-donor mean. Strong co-occurrence of HLA alleles, especially DR and DQ, made assigning TCR associations to individual alleles difficult. Cytomegalovirus status was reported to be diagnosed by the classifier with high specificity and sensitivity in both the original and validation cohorts.

Library preparation was by the immunoSEQ multiplex PCR assay. The multiplex PCR relied on a mix of 60 forward primers for TCR Vbeta segments and 13 reverse primers for TCR Jbeta segments. The CDR3 region of rearranged TCR beta genes was amplified from genomic DNA with a multiplex PCR assay. On the Illumina HiSeq System, the amplified TCR beta libraries were sequenced as 87-base-pair reads. The authors' pipeline ran thus. A later analysis counted 75 million to 100 million unique TCR beta chains across the 666 repertoires, and approximately 11 million of these chains were shared by at least two donors. Raw reads were error-corrected and collapsed into unique sequences with a nearest-neighbor algorithm that merged closely related sequences to remove PCR and sequencing errors. V, D and J gene segments were assigned by aligning CDR3 sequences to IMGT reference sequences. For a sequence to be retained, a match of at least six nucleotides to both a V gene segment and a J gene segment was required. A rearrangement counted as productive if the CDR3 had no stop codons and remained in frame with V and J, and every other rearrangement counted as non-productive. CDR3 was defined according to IMGT convention as the region running from the second conserved V-encoded cysteine to the conserved J-encoded phenylalanine. In an earlier analysis of around 570 of the donors, sequences lacking an unambiguous match to a single V gene segment were excluded. In an earlier analysis of 587 of the donors, V segments were called functional above 56.7% productive rearrangements and were called segregating when the between-donor standard deviation exceeded 5%. A statistical classification framework was built to diagnose cytomegalovirus status from the catalog of TCR beta chain sequences. In a later analysis, TCR nucleotide sequences were compared against IMGT/GENE-DB human TR gene sequences so that V and J genes could be assigned. Using the TCRdist pipeline, a later analysis assigned CDR3 sequences along with most-parsimonious VDJ recombination scenarios. A later analysis defined each TCR beta chain by its CDR3 amino acid sequence plus V-gene family, and excluded reads lacking a unique V-gene family. To address suspected cross-contamination and a sequencing artifact, a later analysis removed over 500 highly shared, low-generation-probability nucleotide sequences. In a later analysis, a clonal expansion index for each public chain was calculated from normalized within-repertoire ranks of inferred template counts. Generation probabilities in a later analysis came from a VDJ recombination model fitted to out-of-frame rearrangements, and those results were checked against IGoR. A later analysis scored TCR-TCR, TCR-HLA and TCR-CMV co-occurrence with hypergeometric tests, applying a repertoire-size bias correction to TCR pairs. In a later analysis, false discovery rates were estimated by permuting HLA or CMV assignments 20 times. In a later analysis, co-occurring TCRs were grouped with DBSCAN, and TCRdist sequence similarity was added when clustering was performed within HLA-allele-positive subsets. Repertoires with fewer than 30,000 or more than 120,000 public chains were left out of co-occurrence clustering, as were a handful of repertoires with anomalous nucleotide sharing. TCRdb holds this immuneACCESS table with in-frame rearrangements only. Some clones are missing; in checked studies, unresolved V genes explain under half, and the rest has no known cause. For V, J and clone size, that table is used; D and trimming come from the DNA. This sample gives under 250,000 clones in total; just under 80% of them show up just once. Clones ranked in the top ten supply 0.4% to 0.6% of the sample.

The sequence came from a boy aged 10-17 years in good health and CMV-seronegative. The sequence links TRBV6-1 to TRBJ2-5, with a tentative D gene TRBD2 over 5 matching bases. Sequenced sample: PBMCs. The DNA sequence follows: TGTGCCAGCAGCGTAGAAGTCCGGACTCAAGAGACCCAGTACTTC. It specifies CASSVEVRTQETQYF.